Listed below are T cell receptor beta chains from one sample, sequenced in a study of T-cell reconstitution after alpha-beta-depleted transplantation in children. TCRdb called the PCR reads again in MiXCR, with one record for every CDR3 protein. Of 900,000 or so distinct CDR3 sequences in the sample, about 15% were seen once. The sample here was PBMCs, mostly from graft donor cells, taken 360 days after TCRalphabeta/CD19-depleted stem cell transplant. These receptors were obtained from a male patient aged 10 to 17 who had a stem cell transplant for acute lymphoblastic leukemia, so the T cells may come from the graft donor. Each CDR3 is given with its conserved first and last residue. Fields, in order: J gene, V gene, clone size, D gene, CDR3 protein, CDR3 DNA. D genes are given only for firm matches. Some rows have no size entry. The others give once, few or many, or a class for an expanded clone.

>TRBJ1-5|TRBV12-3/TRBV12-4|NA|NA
CASSLGRGYQPQHF
TGTGCCAGCAGTTTAGGCAGGGGCTATCAGCCCCAGCATTTT
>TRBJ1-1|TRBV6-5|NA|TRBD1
CASSYQGAEAFF
TGTGCCAGCAGTTACCAGGGGGCTGAAGCTTTCTTT
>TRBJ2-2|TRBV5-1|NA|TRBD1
CASSKGQQNTGELFF
TGCGCCAGCAGCAAGGGACAGCAGAACACCGGGGAGCTGTTTTTT
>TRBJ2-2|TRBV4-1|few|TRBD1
CASSQRTGSTGELFF
TGCGCCAGCAGTCAACGGACAGGGTCCACCGGGGAGCTGTTTTTT
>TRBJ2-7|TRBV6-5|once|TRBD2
CASSYRGGFYEQYF
TGTGCCAGCAGTTACCGGGGGGGCTTCTACGAGCAGTACTTC
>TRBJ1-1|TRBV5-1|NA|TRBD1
CASSIPQGANTEAFF
TGCGCCAGCAGCATACCACAGGGGGCGAACACTGAAGCTTTCTTT
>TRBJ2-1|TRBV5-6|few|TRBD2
CASSLELAAWDEQFF
TGTGCCAGCAGCTTGGAACTAGCGGCTTGGGATGAGCAGTTCTTC
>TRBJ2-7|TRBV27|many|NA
CASSLSLWGAPYEQYF
TGTGCCAGCAGTCTCTCTTTATGGGGGGCACCTTACGAGCAGTACTTC
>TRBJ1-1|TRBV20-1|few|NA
CSARVGASNTEAFF
TGCAGTGCTAGAGTCGGCGCCTCGAACACTGAAGCTTTCTTT
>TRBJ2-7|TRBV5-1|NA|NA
CASSSEGGSYEQYF
TGCGCCAGCAGCTCCGAAGGGGGGTCCTACGAGCAGTACTTC
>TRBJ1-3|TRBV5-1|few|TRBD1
CASSSGQRSSGNTIYF
TGCGCCAGCAGCTCGGGACAGCGGAGCTCTGGAAACACCATATATTTT
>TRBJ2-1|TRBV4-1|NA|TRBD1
CASSRTQGASYNEQFF
TGCGCCAGCAGCCGGACCCAGGGGGCCTCCTACAATGAGCAGTTCTTC
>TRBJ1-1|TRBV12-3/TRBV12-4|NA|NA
CASSARTNTEAFF
TGTGCCAGCAGTGCCCGGACGAACACTGAAGCTTTCTTT
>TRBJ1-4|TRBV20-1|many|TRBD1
CSVRTGQDEKLFF
TGCAGTGTCCGGACAGGGCAAGATGAAAAACTGTTTTTT
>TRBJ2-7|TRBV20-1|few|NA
CSARGSGFSYEQYF
TGCAGTGCTAGGGGGAGCGGGTTTTCCTACGAGCAGTACTTC
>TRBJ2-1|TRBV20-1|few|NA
CSATPLLRSYNEQFF
TGCAGTGCTACCCCTTTACTCCGCTCCTACAATGAGCAGTTCTTC
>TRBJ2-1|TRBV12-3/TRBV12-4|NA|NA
CASMGLRALHSYNEQFF
TGTGCCAGCATGGGACTCAGGGCGCTCCACTCCTACAATGAGCAGTTCTTC
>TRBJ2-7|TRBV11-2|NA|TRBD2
CASSLDAGGEQYF
TGTGCCAGCAGCTTAGATGCGGGGGGCGAGCAGTACTTC
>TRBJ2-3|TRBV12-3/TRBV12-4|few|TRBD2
CASTPGTSDSTDTQYF
TGTGCCAGCACCCCGGGGACTAGCGATAGCACAGATACGCAGTATTTT
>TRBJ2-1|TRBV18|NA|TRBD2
CASSPVISGRASNEQFF
TGTGCCAGCTCTCCCGTCATTAGCGGGAGGGCCTCCAATGAGCAGTTCTTC
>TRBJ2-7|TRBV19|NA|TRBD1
CASSMGTGYTYEQYF
TGTGCCAGTAGTATGGGGACAGGGTACACCTACGAGCAGTACTTC
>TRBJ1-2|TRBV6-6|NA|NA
CASSYEASGYGYTF
TGTGCCAGCAGTTATGAGGCGTCTGGCTATGGCTACACCTTC
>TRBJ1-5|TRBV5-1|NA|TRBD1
CASSPDPGQGRSKKSQHF
TGCGCCAGCAGCCCCGATCCGGGACAGGGGCGTAGTAAGAAGTCCCAGCATTTT
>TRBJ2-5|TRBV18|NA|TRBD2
CASSPGAGIEKTQYF
TGTGCCAGCTCACCTGGAGCGGGGATTGAGAAGACCCAGTACTTC
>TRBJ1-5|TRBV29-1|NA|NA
CSVGGGPSNQPQHF
TGCAGCGTGGGGGGGGGGCCTAGCAATCAGCCCCAGCATTTT
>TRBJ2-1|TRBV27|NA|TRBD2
CASSLLLLAGLYNEQFF
TGTGCCAGCAGTCTCCTCCTTCTAGCGGGGCTTTACAATGAGCAGTTCTTC